This is a list of T cell receptor beta chains from one sample in a study of T cell changes during pregnancy in multiple sclerosis. Only in-frame clones appear in the TCRdb table, and some are missing; sequencing was by immunoSEQ multiplex PCR. The sample has tens of thousands of clones, nearly 90% seen once. The sequences come from CD4+ T cells from peripheral blood mononuclear cells, collected in the first trimester of pregnancy. These receptors were taken from a female donor with multiple sclerosis, enrolled in a pregnancy study. Each CDR3 is given with its conserved first and last residue. The order of the fields is clone size, J gene, V gene, D gene, CDR3 DNA, CDR3 protein. The D gene is left open where the match is weak. The listing skips clone size in some rows; elsewhere it reads once, few, many or a size class.

>-|TRBJ1-2|TRBV29-1|-
TGCAGCGCGGCAAGGGGTACCTATGGCTACACCTTC
CSAARGTYGYTF
>-|TRBJ1-1|TRBV10-1|TRBD1
TGCGCCAGCAGTGAGACCGGGACAGGGAGGTTTGGTACTGAAGCTTTCTTT
CASSETGTGRFGTEAFF
>-|TRBJ2-1|TRBV5-1|TRBD2
TGCGCCAGCGATATGCAGGGAGGGGATGAGCAGTTCTTC
CASDMQGGDEQFF
>-|TRBJ2-1|TRBV25-1|-
TGTGCCAGCAGTGACACACAGGGTTTGGGGTCCTACAATGAGCAGTTCTTC
CASSDTQGLGSYNEQFF
>-|TRBJ2-7|TRBV2|-
TGTGCCAGCAGCCTCAATAGCGGTACGAACCCTAACGAGCAGTACTTC
CASSLNSGTNPNEQYF
>few|TRBJ1-6|TRBV27|TRBD1
TGTGCCAGCAGTCGATTTATAGGGACAGGGGGTTCACCCCTCCACTTT
CASSRFIGTGGSPLHF
>-|TRBJ1-6|TRBV5-1|-
TGCGCCAGCAGCTTGGGGGGACAACCATATAATTCACCCCTCCACTTT
CASSLGGQPYNSPLHF
>-|TRBJ2-5|TRBV4-1|-
TGCGCCAGCAGCCAAGGTCGGAGGGAGACCCAGTACTTC
CASSQGRRETQYF
>-|TRBJ2-3|TRBV6-4|TRBD2
TGTGCCAGCAGTCCCGGGGGGGGTGGAGATACGCAGTATTTT
CASSPGGGGDTQYF
>-|TRBJ1-1|TRBV4-1|-
TGCGCCAGCGGATTGCAGGGGAACACTGAAGCTTTCTTT
CASGLQGNTEAFF
>-|TRBJ1-2|TRBV6-5|-
TGTGCCAGCAGTTCCCCGACCTGGGGCATCTATGGCCACACCTTC
CASSSPTWGIYGHTF
>-|TRBJ1-2|TRBV7-9|-
TGTGCCAGCAGCAACCCCCCGGAGTGGGTCTATGGCTACACCTTC
CASSNPPEWVYGYTF
>-|TRBJ1-1|TRBV5-4|-
TGTGCCAGCAGCTTGGTAGGGGGATCTGAAGCTTTCTTT
CASSLVGGSEAFF
>-|TRBJ2-7|TRBV18|-
TGTGCCAGCTCAACTACCTCCACTAGTGGCGAGCAGTACTTC
CASSTTSTSGEQYF
>once|TRBJ2-5|TRBV18|TRBD1
TGTGCCAGCTCACCACCTCCCGGGACAGGGGAGACCCAGTACTTC
CASSPPPGTGETQYF